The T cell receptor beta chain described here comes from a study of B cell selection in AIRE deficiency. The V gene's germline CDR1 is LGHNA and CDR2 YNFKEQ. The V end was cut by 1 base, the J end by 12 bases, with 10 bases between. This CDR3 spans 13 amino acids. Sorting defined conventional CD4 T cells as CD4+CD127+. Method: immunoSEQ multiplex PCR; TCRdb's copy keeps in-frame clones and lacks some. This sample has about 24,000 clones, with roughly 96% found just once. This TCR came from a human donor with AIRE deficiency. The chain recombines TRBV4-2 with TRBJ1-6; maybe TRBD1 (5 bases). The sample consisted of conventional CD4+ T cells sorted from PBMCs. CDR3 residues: CASSQGRGLPLHF. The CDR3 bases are TGTGCCAGCAGCCAAGGGAGGGGACTACCCCTCCACTTT.